The present TCR beta chain was sequenced within a study of regulatory T cells in long-lasting Graves disease. Study conclusions and caveats: There was favoring of TRBV28, TRBJ1-2 and TRBJ2-5 in persistent disease.

From germline, CDR1 is SNHLY and CDR2 FYNNEI. With 1 base clipped from V and 7 bases from J, the junction kept 8 bases outside the gene matches. The CDR3 contains 16 residues. This sample's time point: newly diagnosed GD, antithyroid drugs for less than 3 months. Scientists built the TCR library using RNA that was extracted from PBMCs. With respect to this clonotype: Its antigen is not known. The CDR3 end shows no conserved phenylalanine or tryptophan, and so a read error is likely.

Construction of TCR beta libraries relied on iRepertoire HTBI primers and on Arm-PCR targeting CDR3 regions. TCRdb recomputed calls from the multiplex PCR reads with MiXCR, one row per CDR3 protein. The table shows about 210,000 distinct CDR3 sequences, with roughly 19% occurring only once. The sample was also linked to a second study, of T cells in Graves' hyperthyroidism and ophthalmopathy.

This sequence was found in a woman in her 30s with Graves disease. The sequenced sample was peripheral blood mononuclear cells (PBMCs), obtained at new diagnosis, from a patient treated with antithyroid drugs. The gene calls are TRBV2 and TRBJ2-7; 12 bases agree with TRBD1. CDR3 residues: CASSEGAGTGGYEQYL. In DNA, the CDR3 is TGTGCCAGCAGTGAAGGTGCCGGGACAGGGGGCTATGAGCAGTACTTG.